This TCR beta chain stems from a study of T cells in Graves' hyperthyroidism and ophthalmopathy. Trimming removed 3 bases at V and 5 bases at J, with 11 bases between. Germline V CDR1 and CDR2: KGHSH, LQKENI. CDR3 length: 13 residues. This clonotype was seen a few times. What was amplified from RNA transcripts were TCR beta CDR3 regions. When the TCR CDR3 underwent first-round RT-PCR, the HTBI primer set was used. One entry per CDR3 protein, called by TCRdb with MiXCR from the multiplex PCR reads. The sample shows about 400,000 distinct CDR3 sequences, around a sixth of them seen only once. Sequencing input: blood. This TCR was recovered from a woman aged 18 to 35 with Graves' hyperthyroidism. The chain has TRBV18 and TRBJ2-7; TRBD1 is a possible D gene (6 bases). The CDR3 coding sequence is TGTGCCAGCTCACCGCCGGACAGCGACGAGCAGTACTTC. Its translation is CASSPPDSDEQYF.